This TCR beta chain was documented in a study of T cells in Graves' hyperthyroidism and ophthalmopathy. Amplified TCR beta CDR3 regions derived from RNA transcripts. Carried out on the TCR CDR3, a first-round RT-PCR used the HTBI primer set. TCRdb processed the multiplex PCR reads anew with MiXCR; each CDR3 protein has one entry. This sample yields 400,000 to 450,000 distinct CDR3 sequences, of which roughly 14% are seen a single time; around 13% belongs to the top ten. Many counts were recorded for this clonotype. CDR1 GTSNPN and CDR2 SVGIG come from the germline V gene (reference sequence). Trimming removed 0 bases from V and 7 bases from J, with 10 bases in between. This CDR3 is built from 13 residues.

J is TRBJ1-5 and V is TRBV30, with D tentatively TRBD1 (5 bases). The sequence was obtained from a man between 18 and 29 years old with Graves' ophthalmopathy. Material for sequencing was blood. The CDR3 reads CAWSVNRLQPQHF. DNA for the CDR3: TGTGCCTGGAGTGTAAACAGGTTACAGCCCCAGCATTTT.